This TCR beta chain came from a study of blood T cell repertoires in COVID-19. There are 13 residues in the CDR3. J gave up 6 bases and V 8 bases, and 5 bases lay outside the gene matches. Germline lookup yields CDR1 ENHRY and CDR2 SYGVKD. Original methodology: Using reference gene primer amplification, nucleated cell counts were estimated. Measured with immunoSEQ multiplex PCR; TCRdb has only the in-frame clones, and not every one. V and J calls and clone size come straight from that table; D and trimming were deduced from the DNA. The sample lists about 410,000 clones, roughly 89% occurring once. This chain links TRBV10-3 with TRBJ2-1; the match to TRBD1 covers 9 bases. Sequencing was done on a sample of peripheral blood. The receptor comes from a woman aged 25-40 years with active or convalescent COVID-19. CDR3 bases: TGTGCCATCCGGACAGGGGCCCTCAATGAGCAGTTCTTC. This translates into CAIRTGALNEQFF.